The entry that follows covers one T cell receptor beta chain sequence. This entry is derived from a study of CD8 T cells in Susac syndrome. V was trimmed by 3 bases and J by 5 bases, leaving 12 bases between them. CDR1 and CDR2 from the germline V gene are KGHSH and LQKENI. The CDR3 is 14 amino acids. An amount of RNA that ranged from roughly 0.45 to 1 ug was reverse transcribed with random hexamers. From the immunoSEQ multiplex PCR reads, TCRdb called clonotypes with MiXCR, one entry per CDR3 protein. The data show 190,000 or so distinct CDR3 sequences, 85% to 95% seen once. The receptor was isolated from a human donor with multiple sclerosis. This chain connects TRBV18 to TRBJ2-3; D call uncertain. The sample comprised CD4+ T cells from PBMCs. CDR3 nucleotides: TGTGCCAGCTCACCTAACCCCCGGGTAGATACGCAGTATTTT. Protein: CASSPNPRVDTQYF.